Listed here is a single T cell receptor beta chain. Antigen unknown. Sequenced by immunoSEQ multiplex PCR; TCRdb stores in-frame clones only, minus some. This sample has 58,000 or so clones, with 84% found just once. The data are from a study of T cell responses to AZD1222 COVID-19 vaccine. The CDR3 covers 18 residues. CDR1 LGHDT and CDR2 YNNKEL come from the germline V gene (reference sequence). V shed 0 bases and J shed 3 bases, with 17 bases lying between them. Whole-study findings and limits: White British people made up most donors, females outnumbered males, and clonal diversity was possibly underestimated. As reported, nearly half of all spike-specific TCRs target variant regions that are unmutated. At baseline, just a handful of AZD1222 recipients tested seropositive. Vaccine-associated CD4 TCRs spanned spike, dominant at 160-218 and 743-854.

This clonotype was obtained from an adult in good health. The V gene is TRBV3-1 (or the pseudogene TRBV3-2), the J gene TRBJ2-2; D gene unclear. The specimen was peripheral blood, collected on day 0 of AZD1222 vaccination. CDR3 amino acids: CASSQDQWSSLYTGELFF. The CDR3 region has the DNA TGTGCCAGCAGCCAAGATCAGTGGTCTAGTTTGTACACCGGGGAGCTGTTTTTT.